Presented here are 2 T cell receptor beta chains from one specimen sequenced in a study of blood T cell repertoires in COVID-19. Assay used: immunoSEQ multiplex PCR; TCRdb lists only in-frame clones, some missing. The sample includes 23,000 or so clones, roughly 87% of them seen just once. Sequenced input: peripheral blood. All receptors come from a man in his sixties or seventies with acute or convalescent COVID-19.

The chain joins TRBV18 to TRBJ2-2, with a weak D call TRBD1 (5 bases). Trimming took 1 base from V and 4 from J, leaving 10 bases between them. Germline V gene data show CDR1 as KGHSH and CDR2 as LQKENI. The CDR3 consists of 15 residues. The CDR3 region is CASSPQGHPTGELFF. CDR3 coding DNA: TGTGCCAGCTCACCACAAGGACACCCCACCGGGGAGCTGTTTTTT.

This clone was seen a single time. The chain has TRBV7-9 and TRBJ1-3, with D possibly matching TRBD1 (6 bases). V lost 4 bases to trimming and J lost 8 bases, with 18 bases between them. Germline CDR1 and CDR2: SEHNR and FQNEAQ (reference sequence). The CDR3 contains 15 residues. The CDR3 nucleotides are TGTGCCAGCAGCTCTCCTTCAGGGGTTGGTGACACCATATATTTT. Amino acids: CASSSPSGVGDTIYF.